This entry is about one TCR beta chain. Generated by immunoSEQ multiplex PCR, the TCRdb table keeps only in-frame clones and is missing some. The sample lists approximately 41,000 clones; roughly 89% were seen once. This sample is drawn from a study of T cells in localized non-small cell lung cancer. The sequence came from a male donor older than 55 with stage II lung adenocarcinoma. The sample in question was peripheral blood mononuclear cells, obtained before any cancer treatment.

CDR3 sequence (DNA): TGCGCCAGCAGCTTGGGTCTAGCGGGAGTCAGGGATGAGCAGTTCTTC. Protein product: CASSLGLAGVRDEQFF. The chain recombines TRBV5-1 with TRBJ2-1; 10 nucleotides match TRBD2. The CDR3 is 16 amino acids. CDR1 is SGHRS and CDR2 is YFSETQ in the germline V gene. V was clipped by 0 bases and J by 8 bases; unmatched bases: 8.